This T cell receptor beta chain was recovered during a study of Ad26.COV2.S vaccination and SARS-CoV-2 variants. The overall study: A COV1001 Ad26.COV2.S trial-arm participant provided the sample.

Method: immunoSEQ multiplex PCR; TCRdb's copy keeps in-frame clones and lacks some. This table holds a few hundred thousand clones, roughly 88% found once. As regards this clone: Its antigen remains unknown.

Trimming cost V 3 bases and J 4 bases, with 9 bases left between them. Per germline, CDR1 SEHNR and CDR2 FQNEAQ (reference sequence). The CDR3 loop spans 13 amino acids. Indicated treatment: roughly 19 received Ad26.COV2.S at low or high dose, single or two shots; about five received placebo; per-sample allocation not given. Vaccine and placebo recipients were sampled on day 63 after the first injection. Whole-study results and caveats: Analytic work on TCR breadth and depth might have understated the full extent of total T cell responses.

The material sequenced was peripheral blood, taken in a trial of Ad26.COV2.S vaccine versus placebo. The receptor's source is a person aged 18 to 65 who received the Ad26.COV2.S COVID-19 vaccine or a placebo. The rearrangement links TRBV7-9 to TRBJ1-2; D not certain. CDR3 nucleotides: TGTGCCAGCAGCTTTGCAGAAACCTATGGCTACACCTTC. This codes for CASSFAETYGYTF.